Shown below are 20 T cell receptor beta chains from a single sample sequenced in a study of blood T cell repertoires in COVID-19 (dated by TCRdb to about 2020). Library construction relied on the immunoSEQ multiplex PCR assay. The clones in this table, taken by TCRdb from immuneACCESS, are in-frame only. Not every clone is retained; where verified, under half of the shortfall comes from an unresolved V gene, and the cause of the rest is unknown. In all, the sample holds about 110,000 clones, and about four fifths of those were seen once. Roughly 13% of the sample is held by the ten biggest clonotypes. The sample taken for sequencing was peripheral blood. All receptors derive from a woman aged 55-70 years with acute or convalescent COVID-19.

The chain uses TRBV5-1 and TRBJ2-3; D is uncertain. CDR3 length: 13 residues. Germline V gene sequence: CDR1 SGHRS, CDR2 YFSETQ. V gave up 4 bases and J gave up 1 base, with 7 bases separating them. Written as DNA, the CDR3 is TGCGCCAGCAGCGAAGGAGGCACAGATACGCAGTATTTT. This sequence encodes CASSEGGTDTQYF.

The gene calls are TRBV4-1 and TRBJ2-5; 12 bases line up with TRBD2. Trimming cost V 3 bases and J 5 bases; bases outside gene matches: 7. CDR3 length equals 16 residues. Per germline, CDR1 MGHRA and CDR2 YSYEKL. The CDR3 DNA reads TGCGCCAGCAGCCAGCTTTGGACTAGCGGGGCGGAGACCCAGTACTTC. Translating it yields CASSQLWTSGAETQYF.

The chain links TRBV5-4 to TRBJ2-5, with 7 bases identical to TRBD2. Germline lookup yields CDR1 SGHNT and CDR2 YYREEE (reference sequence). The CDR3 is 13 amino acids. The trim removed 5 bases at V and 3 bases at J, leaving 4 bases unmatched. As DNA, the CDR3 is TGTGCCAGCAGACCCGGGGGGAAAGAGACCCAGTACTTC. Translation gives CASRPGGKETQYF. The whole variable domain, filled in from reference TRBV5-4 and TRBJ2-5, reads ETGVTQSPTHLIKTRGQQVTLRCSSQSGHNTVSWYQQALGQGPQFIFQYYREEENGRGNFPPRFSGLQFPNYSSELNVNALELDDSALYLCASRPGGKETQYFGPGTRLLVL.

In its sample, this clone was seen once. The chain employs TRBV7-9 and TRBJ2-3, with TRBD2 matching over 13 bases. J gave up 6 bases and V 2 bases, and 11 bases lay outside the gene matches. This CDR3 is built from 18 residues. The germline V gene encodes CDR1 SEHNR and CDR2 FQNEAQ (reference sequence). CDR3 coding DNA: TGTGCCAGCAGCTTACCCACCGGGACTAGCGGGATAACGGATACGCAGTATTTT. Translating it yields CASSLPTGTSGITDTQYF. Variable domain in full (rest from reference TRBV7-9 and TRBJ2-3): DTGVSQNPRHKITKRGQNVTFRCDPISEHNRLYWYRQTLGQGPEFLTYFQNEAQLEKSRLLSDRFSAERPKGSFSTLEIQRTEQGDSAMYLCASSLPTGTSGITDTQYFGPGTRLTVL.

The chain employs TRBV28 and TRBJ1-5; TRBD1 matches at 10 bases. The J segment lost 6 bases and the V segment lost 7 bases, leaving 6 bases of the junction unmatched. The CDR3 covers 14 residues. Germline assignment: CDR1 MDHEN and CDR2 SYDVKM. In DNA form, the CDR3 reads TGTGCCAGCAAAGGGACAGGGGTGGGTCAGCCCCAGCATTTT. Translated, it gives CASKGTGVGQPQHF.

V gene TRBV5-1 combines with J gene TRBJ1-2; D uncertain. V gave up 2 bases and J gave up 4 bases, with 12 bases separating them. CDR1 and CDR2 from the germline V gene are SGHRS and YFSETQ. This CDR3 region has 14 residues. The CDR3 reads CASSFLGEGYGYTF. As DNA, the CDR3 is TGCGCCAGCAGCTTTCTCGGGGAGGGCTATGGCTACACCTTC.

This clone was seen a single time. This sequence joins TRBV7-9 and TRBJ2-1; D is ambiguous. The length of the CDR3 is 15 residues. The V gene lost 5 bases and the J gene lost 3 bases, with 14 bases spanning the gap. The germline CDR1 and CDR2 sequences are SEHNR and FQNEAQ (reference sequence). CDR3 in DNA: TGTGCCAGCAGCCCGCTAGATACAAGCTACAATGAGCAGTTCTTC. It codes for CASSPLDTSYNEQFF.

The chain joins TRBV7-3 to TRBJ2-3; 13 bases fit TRBD2. The V and J ends lost 1 base and 2 bases, in that order; junction bases with no gene match: 3. This CDR3 contains 17 residues. Germline V gene lookup returns CDR1 SGHTA and CDR2 FQGTGA. The CDR3 here is CASSLMGTSGNTDTQYF. The CDR3 nucleotides read TGTGCCAGCAGCTTAATGGGGACTAGCGGGAACACAGATACGCAGTATTTT. Combining the CDR3 with reference TRBV7-3 and TRBJ2-3 gives the whole variable domain GAGVSQTPSNKVTEKGKYVELRCDPISGHTALYWYRQSLGQGPEFLIYFQGTGAADDSGLPNDRFFAVRPEGSVSTLKIQRTERGDSAVYLCASSLMGTSGNTDTQYFGPGTRLTVL.

In this sample, this clone turned up a few times. The V call is TRBV7-8, the J call TRBJ1-2; TRBD1 aligns across 8 bases. After removal of 5 bases from V and 1 base from J, the junction contained 15 bases not matched to a gene. Germline assignment: CDR1 SGHVS and CDR2 FQNEAQ. This CDR3 has 18 residues. The CDR3 nucleotides read TGTGCCAGCAGCCCAAAGTTAAGCGGGACAGGCGATAACTATGGCTACACCTTC. Translation gives CASSPKLSGTGDNYGYTF. Variable domain in full (rest from reference TRBV7-8 and TRBJ1-2): GAGVSQSPRYKVAKRGQDVALRCDPISGHVSLFWYQQALGQGPEFLTYFQNEAQLDKSGLPSDRFFAERPEGSVSTLKIQRTQQEDSAVYLCASSPKLSGTGDNYGYTFGSGTRLTVV.

This clone is a singleton in its sample. The chain recombines TRBV29-1 with TRBJ1-2; 7 bases match TRBD1. The germline V gene encodes CDR1 SQVTM and CDR2 ANQGSEA. Germline trimming cut 6 bases from V and 4 bases from J; bases unmatched to any gene: 17. The CDR3 length is 16 residues. For the CDR3, the DNA is TGCAGCGTGCCCAACCGAGGAGGGGGCGCTCCCTATGGCTACACCTTC. Protein sequence: CSVPNRGGGAPYGYTF. Drawing the rest from reference TRBV29-1 and TRBJ1-2, the complete variable domain is SAVISQKPSRDICQRGTSLTIQCQVDSQVTMMFWYRQQPGQSLTLIATANQGSEATYESGFVIDKFPISRPNLTFSTLTVSNMSPEDSSIYLCSVPNRGGGAPYGYTFGSGTRLTVV.

This CDR3 is CSASLRGYSNQPQHF. In DNA form, the CDR3 reads TGCAGTGCTAGTCTCAGGGGGTATAGCAATCAGCCCCAGCATTTT. This chain links TRBV20-1 with TRBJ1-5; TRBD1 aligns across 7 bases. Losses at the gene ends were 3 bases for V and 0 bases for J; bases not matched to a gene: 5. CDR1 is DFQATT and CDR2 is SNEGSKA in the germline V gene (reference sequence). This CDR3 is 15 amino acids long.

The gene calls are TRBV9 and TRBJ2-7; D possibly corresponds to TRBD2 (5 bases). This CDR3 region has 16 residues. Between the trimmed V and J ends, which lost 0 bases and 0 bases, there was a span of 13 bases. The V gene's germline CDR1 is SGDLS and CDR2 YYNGEE. The DNA for the CDR3 is TGTGCCAGCAGCGTAGACGACTACCGTAGCTCCTACGAGCAGTACTTC. This translates into CASSVDDYRSSYEQYF.

This clone showed up just once. The V gene is TRBV19, the J gene TRBJ2-1; 9 nucleotides match TRBD1. CDR3 length equals 14 residues. CDR1 is LNHDA, CDR2 SQIVND, per germline (reference sequence). V gave up 5 bases and J gave up 7 bases; unmatched junction bases: 6. For the CDR3, the DNA is TGTGCCAGTAGTGTCGGGACAGGGTCGAATGAGCAGTTCTTC. The encoded protein is CASSVGTGSNEQFF.

The chain couples TRBV2 to TRBJ1-4; TRBD1 matches at 8 bases. CDR1 and CDR2 (germline): SNHLY, FYNNEI. This CDR3 contains 13 residues. Unmatched junction bases numbered 7, after V lost 8 bases and J lost 8 bases. The chain's CDR3 is CASQDREKEKLFF. The CDR3 region has the DNA TGTGCCAGCCAGGACAGGGAGAAAGAAAAACTGTTTTTT.

This clone was seen many times. The chain combines TRBV5-4 with TRBJ2-7; weak D call: TRBD1 (6 bases). This CDR3 comprises 14 residues. Germline CDR1 is SGHNT and CDR2 is YYREEE (reference sequence). Trimming pared 4 bases from V and 2 bases from J, leaving 13 bases between. The CDR3 reads CASSRPTGTYEQYF. The CDR3 nucleotides read TGTGCCAGCAGCCGGCCCACAGGGACCTACGAGCAGTACTTC. The full variable domain, rest sourced from reference TRBV5-4 and TRBJ2-7, is ETGVTQSPTHLIKTRGQQVTLRCSSQSGHNTVSWYQQALGQGPQFIFQYYREEENGRGNFPPRFSGLQFPNYSSELNVNALELDDSALYLCASSRPTGTYEQYFGPGTRLTVT.

This chain uses TRBV3-1 (or the pseudogene TRBV3-2) with TRBJ1-2; possibly TRBD1 for D (6 bases). The CDR3 contains 13 residues. V lost 4 bases to trimming and J lost 5 bases, with 11 bases between them. Germline V gene sequence: CDR1 LGHDT, CDR2 YNNKEL (reference sequence). For the CDR3, the DNA is TGTGCCAGCAGCCCGGACAGACTGTATGGCTACACCTTC. As protein: CASSPDRLYGYTF.

The gene calls are TRBV7-7 and TRBJ1-4, with 11 nucleotides matching TRBD1. This CDR3 region has 15 residues. Trimming cost V 5 bases and J 5 bases; bases outside gene matches: 4. Germline V gene sequence: CDR1 SSHAT, CDR2 FNYEAQ (reference sequence). CDR3 sequence (DNA): TGTGCCAGCAGCGCGGGACAGGGGGAGAATGAAAAACTGTTTTTT. Its translation is CASSAGQGENEKLFF.

V is TRBV5-1 and J is TRBJ2-3; 7 nucleotides align to TRBD1. V shed 0 bases and J 4 bases; nucleotides not matched to a gene: 5. The CDR3 has 15 residues. The germline V gene encodes CDR1 SGHRS and CDR2 YFSETQ. The CDR3, as DNA: TGCGCCAGCAGCTTGGCTGACAGGGAGTCAGATACGCAGTATTTT. Its protein is CASSLADRESDTQYF.

This clone was counted a single time. This chain joins TRBV18 and TRBJ1-6, with D hard to call. The V gene's germline CDR1 is KGHSH and CDR2 LQKENI. V was shortened by 3 bases and J by 4 bases, with 19 bases between the two germline ends. The CDR3 runs to 18 residues. CDR3 sequence (DNA): TGTGCCAGCTCACCCGTCCGGGTCGACCGCTCTTATAATTCACCCCTCCACTTT. It translates to CASSPVRVDRSYNSPLHF.

This clone has only a few counts. V is TRBV10-1 and J is TRBJ2-3; D gene uncertain. Trimming took off 1 base at V and 0 bases at J, with 5 bases between the two ends. The CDR3 is made up of 14 amino acids. Looked up from germline, CDR1 is WNHNN and CDR2 is SYGVQD (reference sequence). The CDR3 nucleotides are TGCGCCAGCAGTGAGTGGCCGAGCACAGATACGCAGTATTTT. The encoded protein is CASSEWPSTDTQYF.